This T cell receptor beta chain was found in a study of memory CD4+ T cells and cytomegalovirus serostatus. The wider study: Donors were healthy Belgian adults, fewer than ten CMV seropositive and 24 seronegative. Study results and limitations: Repertoires predicted CMV serostatus with median bootstrapped AUC of about 0.95.

Single viable CD3+CD4+CD8-CD45RO+ cells were sorted as the memory CD4+ T cells. In regard to this clone: No antigen is known for it.

CDR1 and CDR2 (germline): MRHNA, SNTAGT. V lost 6 bases and J 1 base, leaving 12 bases between the germline ends. This CDR3 region has 14 residues. Original analysis: Out-of-frame sequences were removed, leaving 2 million to 2.5 million distinct TCRbeta sequences. Some clones are missing from TCRdb's copy, which holds only in-frame ones; the method was immunoSEQ multiplex PCR. D and trimming were read from the DNA, whereas the V and J calls and clone size are those reported in that table. The top ten clones hold 0.75% to 0.9% of a sample with roughly 50,000 clones, 70% to 85% of them seen once. The sequencing input was memory CD4+ T cells from blood. The chain uses TRBV6-4 and TRBJ1-1, with D unresolved. The clonotype originates from an adult in good health and CMV-seronegative. The CDR3 DNA reads TGTGCCAGCAGACCCGAGGGAAGGAACACTGAAGCTTTCTTT. Translating it yields CASRPEGRNTEAFF.